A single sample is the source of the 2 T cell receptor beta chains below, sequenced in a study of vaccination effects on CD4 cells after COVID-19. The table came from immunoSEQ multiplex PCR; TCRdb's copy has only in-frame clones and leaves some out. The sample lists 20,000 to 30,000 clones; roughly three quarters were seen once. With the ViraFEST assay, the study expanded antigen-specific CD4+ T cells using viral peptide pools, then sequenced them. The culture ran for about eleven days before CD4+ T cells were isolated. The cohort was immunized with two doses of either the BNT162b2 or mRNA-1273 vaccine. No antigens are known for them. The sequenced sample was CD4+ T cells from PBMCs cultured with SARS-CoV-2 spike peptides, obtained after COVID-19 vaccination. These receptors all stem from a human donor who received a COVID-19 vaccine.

The CDR3: CASSPLNEGEQYF. The CDR3 DNA is TGTGCCAGCTCACCACTTAATGAAGGCGAGCAGTACTTC. The rearrangement joins TRBV18 to TRBJ2-7; D is ambiguous. CDR1 KGHSH and CDR2 LQKENI come from the germline V gene. Between the trimmed V and J ends, which lost 1 base and 6 bases, there was a span of 10 bases. The length of the CDR3 is 13 residues.

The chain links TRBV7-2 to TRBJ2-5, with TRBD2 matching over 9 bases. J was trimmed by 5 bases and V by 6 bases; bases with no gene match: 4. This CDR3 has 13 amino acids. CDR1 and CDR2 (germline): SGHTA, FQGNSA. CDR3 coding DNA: TGTGCCAGCAGGGGGACTAGCTTGGAGACCCAGTACTTC. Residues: CASRGTSLETQYF.